The 24 T cell receptor beta chains below come from one sample, sequenced in a study of blood T cell repertoires in COVID-19. The protocol was immunoSEQ multiplex PCR, while the TCRdb copy is restricted to in-frame clones and leaves out a portion. Among 250,000 to 350,000 clones listed, about 88% were seen once. The sequencing input was PBMCs or T cells enriched from blood (not recorded which). The receptor set was obtained from a woman aged 60 to 75 in a cohort exposed to, infected with or recovered from COVID-19 (not recorded which).

CDR3 residues: CASSLQGARADTQYF. Written as DNA, the CDR3 is TGTGCCAGCAGCTTACAGGGGGCAAGGGCAGATACGCAGTATTTT. The J gene is TRBJ2-3, the V gene TRBV7-9, with 8 bases matching TRBD1. V gave up 2 bases and J gave up 4 bases; unmatched junction bases: 5. The length of the CDR3 is 15 residues. Looked up from germline, CDR1 is SEHNR and CDR2 is FQNEAQ (reference sequence).

The chain links TRBV28 to TRBJ2-7, with TRBD2 matching 7 bases. With 2 bases clipped from V and 0 bases from J, the junction kept 10 bases outside the gene matches. The CDR3 spans 17 residues. Germline V lookup: CDR1 MDHEN, CDR2 SYDVKM. CDR3 region: CASSLMNGLESSYEQYF. CDR3 in DNA: TGTGCCAGCAGTTTAATGAACGGACTAGAGAGCTCCTACGAGCAGTACTTC.

The chain employs TRBV27 and TRBJ1-5; 10 bases map to TRBD1. Unmatched junction bases numbered 3, after V lost 6 bases and J lost 10 bases. This CDR3 contains 12 residues. The germline V gene has CDR1 MNHEY and CDR2 SMNVEV (reference sequence). The chain's CDR3 is CASRTGGAPQHF. The CDR3 DNA sequence: TGTGCCAGCAGGACAGGGGGCGCCCCCCAGCATTTT.

This chain uses TRBV4-3 with TRBJ2-1, with 9 bases lining up with TRBD2. V lost 0 bases, J lost 5 bases, and 17 bases stayed unmatched. The CDR3 spans 20 residues. Germline V gene sequence: CDR1 LGHNA, CDR2 YSLEER. The CDR3 coding sequence is TGCGCCAGCAGCCAAGATGTGAGTCTAGCGGGAATCGATAGGCACAATGAGCAGTTCTTC. This codes for CASSQDVSLAGIDRHNEQFF.

V gene TRBV7-6 combines with J gene TRBJ2-2, with a tentative D call TRBD2 (6 bases). CDR1 is SGHVS, CDR2 FNYEAQ, per germline. The CDR3 consists of 17 residues. Trimming left V 3 bases short and J 6 bases short, with 20 bases between. CDR3 sequence (DNA): TGTGCCAGCAGCTTTAGGGTCTCGGGACTTATACCCGGGGAGCTGTTTTTT. This encodes CASSFRVSGLIPGELFF. The whole variable domain, filled in from reference TRBV7-6 and TRBJ2-2, reads GAGVSQSPRYKVTKRGQDVALRCDPISGHVSLYWYRQALGQGPEFLTYFNYEAQQDKSGLPNDRFSAERPEGSISTLTIQRTEQRDSAMYRCASSFRVSGLIPGELFFGEGSRLTVL.

In its sample, this clone was seen once. The rearrangement links TRBV23-1 to TRBJ2-7; TRBD1 is a possible D gene (6 bases). TRBV23-1 is an open reading frame, and its role is uncertain. This CDR3 comprises 13 residues. The V end was cut by 7 bases, the J end by 1 base, with 11 bases between. CDR3 bases: TGCGCCAGCATGCAGGGGCGATCCTACGAGCAGTACTTC. This encodes CASMQGRSYEQYF.

The chain uses TRBV18 and TRBJ2-1, with a weak D call TRBD2 (6 bases). The V end lost 4 bases, the J end lost 7 bases, and 14 bases lay between the germline ends. CDR1 is KGHSH, CDR2 LQKENI, per germline. The CDR3 has 14 residues. The CDR3 is CASSRVGSGNEQFF. CDR3 sequence (DNA): TGTGCCAGCTCACGCGTCGGCAGCGGGAATGAGCAGTTCTTC. The whole variable domain, filled in from reference TRBV18 and TRBJ2-1, reads NAGVMQNPRHLVRRRGQEARLRCSPMKGHSHVYWYRQLPEEGLKFMVYLQKENIIDESGMPKERFSAEFPKEGPSILRIQQVVRGDSAAYFCASSRVGSGNEQFFGPGTRLTVL.

The table lists this clone with a few counts. V and J are TRBV30 and TRBJ2-6; maybe TRBD2 (6 bases). The CDR3 length is 13 residues. Trimming removed 5 bases at V and 4 bases at J, with 9 bases between. Germline V gives CDR1 GTSNPN, CDR2 SVGIG (reference sequence). CDR3 sequence: CAWPRGGANVLTF. The CDR3 bases are TGTGCCTGGCCCCGGGGGGGGGCCAACGTCCTGACTTTC.

This chain uses TRBV3-1 (or the pseudogene TRBV3-2) with TRBJ2-7; TRBD1 agrees at 9 bases. Per germline, CDR1 LGHDT and CDR2 YNNKEL (reference sequence). The length of the CDR3 is 15 residues. V lost 3 bases to trimming and J lost 5 bases; unmatched junction nucleotides: 8. CDR3 in amino acids: CASSHQGQGGNEQYF. In nucleotides, the CDR3 is TGTGCCAGCAGCCATCAGGGACAGGGAGGTAACGAGCAGTACTTC.

The rearrangement joins TRBV14 to TRBJ2-7, with D possibly TRBD1 on 5 matching bases. Between the trimmed V and J ends, which lost 0 bases and 3 bases, there was a span of 12 bases. CDR3 size: 15 residues. CDR1 and CDR2 from the germline V gene are SGHDN and FVKESK. CDR3 loop: CASSQERTRFYEQYF. Written as DNA, the CDR3 is TGTGCCAGCAGCCAAGAGAGGACACGGTTCTACGAGCAGTACTTC.

The genes are TRBV30 and TRBJ1-3; D perhaps matches TRBD1 (6 bases). CDR3 size: 13 residues. V lost 2 bases and J 2 bases, leaving 7 bases between the germline ends. Germline CDR1 and CDR2: GTSNPN and SVGIG (reference sequence). The CDR3 spells CAWSQGPGNTIYF. DNA of the CDR3: TGTGCCTGGAGTCAGGGGCCTGGAAACACCATATATTTT.

The V call is TRBV29-1, the J call TRBJ2-1; the D gene is possibly TRBD1 (5 bases). The germline CDR1 and CDR2 sequences are SQVTM and ANQGSEA. The length of the CDR3 is 13 residues. V shed 2 bases and J shed 3 bases, with 8 bases lying between them. CDR3 DNA: TGCAGCGTTGAACCCCAGGGCTACAATGAGCAGTTCTTC. Amino acid sequence: CSVEPQGYNEQFF.

The rearrangement uses TRBV6-2 or TRBV6-3 and TRBJ2-7, with TRBD2 matching 14 bases. Germline assignment: CDR1 MNHEY and CDR2 SVGEGT. The CDR3 loop spans 14 amino acids. After removal of 4 bases from V and 6 bases from J, the junction contained 2 bases not matched to a gene. The CDR3 DNA reads TGTGCCAGCAGTTGGACTAGCGGGAGGTCCGAGCAGTACTTC. It translates to CASSWTSGRSEQYF.

The chain has TRBV7-8 and TRBJ2-7, with 9 positions matching TRBD2. The CDR3 extends over 17 amino acids. V was pared by 1 base and J by 6 bases, with 13 bases of the junction left unmatched. CDR1 and CDR2 from the germline V gene are SGHVS and FQNEAQ. CDR3 bases: TGTGCCAGCAGCTTAGTCCCATCTAGCGGGATTTACTCCGAGCAGTACTTC. Amino acid sequence: CASSLVPSSGIYSEQYF.

The chain employs TRBV6-2 or TRBV6-3 and TRBJ2-7; the D is unclear. The CDR3 is 12 amino acids. V lost 6 bases and J lost 3, with 9 bases in between. Germline V CDR1 and CDR2: MNHEY, SVGEGT. CDR3 bases: TGTGCCAGCAGCTCGACAAACTACGAGCAGTACTTC. Residues: CASSSTNYEQYF.

This clone was detected a few times. The gene calls are TRBV27 and TRBJ1-5, with 7 nucleotides matching TRBD1. Germline V CDR1 and CDR2: MNHEY, SMNVEV (reference sequence). J lost 1 base, V lost 6 bases, and 3 bases had no gene match. The CDR3 has 14 residues. CDR3 sequence: CASSRGVSNQPQHF. The CDR3 region has the DNA TGTGCCAGCAGCAGGGGGGTGAGCAATCAGCCCCAGCATTTT.

This chain joins TRBV5-1 and TRBJ2-1; D is possibly TRBD1 (5 bases). This CDR3 contains 13 residues. The V end lost 2 bases, the J end lost 4 bases, and 7 bases lay between the germline ends. Germline CDR1 is SGHRS and CDR2 is YFSETQ. CDR3 sequence reads: CASSFDRYNEQFF. CDR3 nucleotide sequence: TGCGCCAGCAGCTTCGACAGATACAATGAGCAGTTCTTC.

The gene calls are TRBV27 and TRBJ2-3; D perhaps matches TRBD1 (5 bases). Trimming removed 5 bases at V and 0 bases at J, with 15 bases between. The V gene's germline CDR1 is MNHEY and CDR2 SMNVEV (reference sequence). This CDR3 is built from 16 residues. The CDR3 region is CASSPPPGHSTDTQYF. The CDR3, as DNA: TGTGCCAGCAGTCCCCCCCCAGGGCACAGCACAGATACGCAGTATTTT.

V gene TRBV28 combines with J gene TRBJ1-5; 8 positions agree with TRBD1. The V segment lost 0 bases and the J segment 8 bases; nucleotides outside the gene matches: 9. This CDR3 contains 16 residues. CDR1 and CDR2 (germline): MDHEN, SYDVKM. CDR3 protein: CASSLWGQADGEPQHF. The CDR3 DNA sequence: TGTGCCAGCAGTTTATGGGGACAGGCAGATGGGGAGCCCCAGCATTTT. Variable domain in full (rest from reference TRBV28 and TRBJ1-5): DVKVTQSSRYLVKRTGEKVFLECVQDMDHENMFWYRQDPGLGLRLIYFSYDVKMKEKGDIPEGYSVSREKKERFSLILESASTNQTSMYLCASSLWGQADGEPQHFGDGTRLSIL.

J is TRBJ2-5 and V is TRBV10-1, with a weak D call TRBD1 (5 bases). V shed 5 bases and J shed 0 bases, with 10 bases lying between them. From germline, CDR1 is WNHNN and CDR2 SYGVQD (reference sequence). The CDR3 has 14 amino acids. DNA for the CDR3: TGCGCCAGCAGTCCAGGACAATACCAAGAGACCCAGTACTTC. Translating it yields CASSPGQYQETQYF.

CDR3 protein: CASSMRQEASEQYF. CDR3 DNA: TGTGCCAGTAGTATGCGACAGGAAGCCTCTGAGCAGTACTTC. This chain connects TRBV19 to TRBJ2-7, with D perhaps matching TRBD1 (6 bases). The CDR3 is 14 residues long. V was trimmed by 3 bases and J by 7 bases, leaving 16 bases between them. Germline values: CDR1 LNHDA, CDR2 SQIVND (reference sequence).

The rearrangement joins TRBV12-3 or TRBV12-4 to TRBJ1-1; D is uncertain. Trimming shortened V by 2 bases and J by 7 bases, and 8 bases separated the two germline ends. This CDR3 is 12 amino acids long. CDR3 nucleotides: TGTGCCAGCAGTTTAAGTGGAGGTGAAGCTTTCTTT. This gives the protein CASSLSGGEAFF.

The chain is built from TRBV7-8 and TRBJ2-2, with a possible D match to TRBD1 (6 bases). V lost 1 base to trimming and J lost 1 base, with 10 bases between them. This CDR3 spans 16 amino acids. Germline V gene sequence: CDR1 SGHVS, CDR2 FQNEAQ. CDR3 DNA: TGTGCCAGCAGCTTAGTTCCCAGGGGGAACACCGGGGAGCTGTTTTTT. This codes for CASSLVPRGNTGELFF.

This chain links TRBV6-2 or TRBV6-3 with TRBJ2-1; 7 bases align to TRBD1. With V trimmed by 4 bases and J by 0 bases, 9 bases remained unmatched. Germline loops: CDR1 MNHEY, CDR2 SVGEGT. The CDR3 consists of 17 residues. CDR3 nucleotides: TGTGCCAGCAGTTCCGCCTCAGGGGGTAGCTCCTACAATGAGCAGTTCTTC. Encoded protein: CASSSASGGSSYNEQFF.